This note documents a single T cell receptor (beta chain) sequence. The data originate from a study of CD8 T cells in Susac syndrome. The CDR3 length is 14 residues. The V and J ends lost 7 bases and 3 bases respectively, with 15 bases between them. The germline gives CDR1 ENHRY, CDR2 SYGVKD. When the RNA was reverse transcribed, random hexamers were used with an input of roughly 0.45 to 1 ug. The method of amplification for TCR beta CDR3 was immunoSEQ multiplex PCR, covering 54 Vbeta and 13 Jbeta. TCRdb itself ran the immunoSEQ multiplex PCR reads through MiXCR, one entry per CDR3 protein. The sample has 150,000 to 200,000 distinct CDR3 sequences, 85% to 95% seen once; the top ten hold more than 0.13%. TCR beta sequencing covered blood CD8+ and CD4+ T cells.

The V gene is TRBV10-3, the J gene TRBJ2-5; weak D call: TRBD1 (5 bases). This TCR was recovered from a human donor in good health. Sequencing was done on a sample of CD4+ T cells from PBMCs. CDR3 amino acids: CAINTAGSEETQYF. The CDR3, as DNA: TGTGCCATCAATACCGCAGGGTCCGAAGAGACCCAGTACTTC.